This T cell receptor beta chain appears in the sequencing data of a study of Ad26.COV2.S vaccination and SARS-CoV-2 variants. Study-wide results and limits: While placebo recipients had lower spike-specific TCR breadth, vaccine recipients had more.

Some clones are missing from TCRdb's copy, which holds only in-frame ones; the method was immunoSEQ multiplex PCR. The sample includes hundreds of thousands of clones, 86% of them seen just once. This sample's treatment: some 20 received Ad26.COV2.S at low or high dose, single or two shots; five or six received placebo; per-sample allocation not given. Day 63 after the first injection of vaccine or placebo was the sampling time. This person who donated was an adult of 18-55 years in Boston. Notes on this clone: The antigen remains undetermined.

The TCR was taken from a person between 18 and 65 years old who received the Ad26.COV2.S COVID-19 vaccine or a placebo. The sample was peripheral blood, taken in a trial of Ad26.COV2.S vaccine versus placebo.

The CDR3 bases are TGTGCCACCAGGCGAAATATGAACACTGAAGCTTTCTTT. This gives the protein CATRRNMNTEAFF. The chain joins TRBV24-1 to TRBJ1-1; unclear D gene. The ends were cut back, 7 bases at V and 0 bases at J, with 8 bases in the middle. CDR3 length: 13 residues. The germline V gene encodes CDR1 KGHDR and CDR2 SFDVKD.